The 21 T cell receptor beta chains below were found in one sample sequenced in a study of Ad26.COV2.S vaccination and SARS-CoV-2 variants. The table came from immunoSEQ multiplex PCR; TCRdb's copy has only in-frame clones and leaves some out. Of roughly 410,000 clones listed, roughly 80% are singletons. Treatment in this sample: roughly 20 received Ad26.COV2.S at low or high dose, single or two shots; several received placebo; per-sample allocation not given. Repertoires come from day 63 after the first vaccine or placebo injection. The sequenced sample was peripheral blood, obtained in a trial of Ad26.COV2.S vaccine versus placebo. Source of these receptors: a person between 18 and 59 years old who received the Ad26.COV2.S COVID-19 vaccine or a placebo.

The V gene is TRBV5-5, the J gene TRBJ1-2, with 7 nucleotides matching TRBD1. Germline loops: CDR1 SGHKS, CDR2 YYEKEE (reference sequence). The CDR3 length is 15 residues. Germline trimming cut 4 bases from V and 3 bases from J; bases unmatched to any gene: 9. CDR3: CASSVTGWIDYGYTF. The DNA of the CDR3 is TGTGCCAGCAGCGTGACAGGGTGGATTGACTATGGCTACACCTTC.

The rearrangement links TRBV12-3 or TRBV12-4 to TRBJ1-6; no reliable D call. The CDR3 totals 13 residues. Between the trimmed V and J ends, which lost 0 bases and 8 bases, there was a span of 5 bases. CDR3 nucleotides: TGTGCCAGCAGTTTAGCGCTAGATTCACCCCTCCACTTT. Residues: CASSLALDSPLHF.

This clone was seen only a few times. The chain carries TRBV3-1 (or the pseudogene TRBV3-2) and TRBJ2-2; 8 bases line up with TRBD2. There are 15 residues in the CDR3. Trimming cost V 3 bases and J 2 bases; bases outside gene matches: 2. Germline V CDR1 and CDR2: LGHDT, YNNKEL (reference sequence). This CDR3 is CASSHLAGNTGELFF. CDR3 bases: TGTGCCAGCAGCCACCTAGCGGGTAACACCGGGGAGCTGTTTTTT.

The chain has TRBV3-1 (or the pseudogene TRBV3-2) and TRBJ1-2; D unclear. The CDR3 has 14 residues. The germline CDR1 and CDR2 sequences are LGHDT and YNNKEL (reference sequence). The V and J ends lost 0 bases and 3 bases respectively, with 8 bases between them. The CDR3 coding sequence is TGTGCCAGCAGCCAAGATTTGGCAGACTATGGCTACACCTTC. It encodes CASSQDLADYGYTF.

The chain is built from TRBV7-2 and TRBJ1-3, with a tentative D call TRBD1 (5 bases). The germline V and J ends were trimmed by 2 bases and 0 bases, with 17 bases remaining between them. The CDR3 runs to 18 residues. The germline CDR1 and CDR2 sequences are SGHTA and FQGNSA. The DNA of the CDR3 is TGTGCCAGCAGCTTAATTGGGGGAATCGGGCTCTCTGGAAACACCATATATTTT. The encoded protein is CASSLIGGIGLSGNTIYF.

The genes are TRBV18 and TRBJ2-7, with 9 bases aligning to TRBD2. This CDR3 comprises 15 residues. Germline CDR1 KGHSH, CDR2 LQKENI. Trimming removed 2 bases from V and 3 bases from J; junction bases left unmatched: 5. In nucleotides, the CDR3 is TGTGCCAGCTCACCATTCGAGACTAGCGGCTACGAGCAGTACTTC. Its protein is CASSPFETSGYEQYF.

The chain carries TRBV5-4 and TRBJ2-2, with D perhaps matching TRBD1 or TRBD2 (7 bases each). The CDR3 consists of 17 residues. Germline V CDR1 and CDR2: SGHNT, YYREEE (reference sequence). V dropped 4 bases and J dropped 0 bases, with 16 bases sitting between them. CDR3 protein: CASSGPGRGPNTGELFF. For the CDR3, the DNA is TGTGCCAGCAGCGGGCCGGGGAGGGGGCCGAACACCGGGGAGCTGTTTTTT.

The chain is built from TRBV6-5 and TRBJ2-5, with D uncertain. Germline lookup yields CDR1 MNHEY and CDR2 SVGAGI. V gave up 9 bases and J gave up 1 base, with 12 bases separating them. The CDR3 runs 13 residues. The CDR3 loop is CASGPFSQETQYF. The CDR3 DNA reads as TGTGCCAGTGGGCCCTTTTCCCAAGAGACCCAGTACTTC.

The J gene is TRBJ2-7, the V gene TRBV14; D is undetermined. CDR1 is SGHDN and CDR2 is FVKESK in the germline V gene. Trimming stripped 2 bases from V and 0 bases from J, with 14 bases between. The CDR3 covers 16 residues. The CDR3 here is CASSQRYSSSSYEQYF. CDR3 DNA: TGTGCCAGCAGCCAACGGTACAGTTCGAGCTCCTACGAGCAGTACTTC.

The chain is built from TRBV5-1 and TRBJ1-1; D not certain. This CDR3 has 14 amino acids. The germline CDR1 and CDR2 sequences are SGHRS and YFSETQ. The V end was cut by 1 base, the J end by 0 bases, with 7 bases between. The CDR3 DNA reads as TGCGCCAGCAGCTTGCCGGGTATGAACACTGAAGCTTTCTTT. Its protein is CASSLPGMNTEAFF.

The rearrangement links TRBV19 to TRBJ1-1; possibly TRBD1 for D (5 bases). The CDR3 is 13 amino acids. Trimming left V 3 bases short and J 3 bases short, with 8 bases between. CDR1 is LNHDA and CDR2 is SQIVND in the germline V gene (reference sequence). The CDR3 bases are TGTGCCAGTAGTATCATAGGGGACACTGAAGCTTTCTTT. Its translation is CASSIIGDTEAFF. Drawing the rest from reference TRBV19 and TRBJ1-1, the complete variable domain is DGGITQSPKYLFRKEGQNVTLSCEQNLNHDAMYWYRQDPGQGLRLIYYSQIVNDFQKGDIAEGYSVSREKKESFPLTVTSAQKNPTAFYLCASSIIGDTEAFFGQGTRLTVV.

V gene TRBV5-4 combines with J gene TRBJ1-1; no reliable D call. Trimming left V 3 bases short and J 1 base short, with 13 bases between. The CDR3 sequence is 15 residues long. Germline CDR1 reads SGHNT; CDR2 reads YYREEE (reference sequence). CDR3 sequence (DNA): TGTGCCAGCAGCTCGCCCCACAGCTCGAACACTGAAGCTTTCTTT. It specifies CASSSPHSSNTEAFF.

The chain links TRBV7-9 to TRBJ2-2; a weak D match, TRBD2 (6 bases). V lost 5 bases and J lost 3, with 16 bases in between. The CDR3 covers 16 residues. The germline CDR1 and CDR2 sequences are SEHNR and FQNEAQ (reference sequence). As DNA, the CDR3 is TGTGCCAGCAGCCTTCCAGGGAGGTTACACACCGGGGAGCTGTTTTTT. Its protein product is CASSLPGRLHTGELFF.

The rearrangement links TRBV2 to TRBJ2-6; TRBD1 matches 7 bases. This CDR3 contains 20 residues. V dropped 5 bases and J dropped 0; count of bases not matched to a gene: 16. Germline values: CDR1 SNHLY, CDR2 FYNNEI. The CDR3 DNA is TGTGCCAGCAGTTGGCCCAAGACAGGGCTTTCCCTCTCTGGGGCCAACGTCCTGACTTTC. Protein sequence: CASSWPKTGLSLSGANVLTF.

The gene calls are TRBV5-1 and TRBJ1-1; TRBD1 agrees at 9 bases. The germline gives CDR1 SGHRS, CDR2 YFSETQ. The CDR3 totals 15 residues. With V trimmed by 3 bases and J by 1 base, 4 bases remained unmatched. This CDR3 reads CASSSSGQGNTEAFF. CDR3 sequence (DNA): TGCGCCAGCAGCTCGTCGGGACAGGGGAACACTGAAGCTTTCTTT.

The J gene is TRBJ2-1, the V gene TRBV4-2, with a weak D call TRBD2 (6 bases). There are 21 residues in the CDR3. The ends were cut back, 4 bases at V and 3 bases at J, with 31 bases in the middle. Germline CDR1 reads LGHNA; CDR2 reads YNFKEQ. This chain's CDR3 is CASSLRPGAGPTTLNYNEQFF. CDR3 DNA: TGTGCCAGCAGCCTGAGGCCCGGGGCGGGGCCCACCACCCTTAACTACAATGAGCAGTTCTTC.

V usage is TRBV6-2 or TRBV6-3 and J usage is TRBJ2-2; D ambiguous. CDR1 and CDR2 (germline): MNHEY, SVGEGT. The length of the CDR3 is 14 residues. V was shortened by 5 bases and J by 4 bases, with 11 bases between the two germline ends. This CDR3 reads CASSRRSATGELFF. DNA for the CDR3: TGTGCCAGCAGTCGGCGGTCGGCCACCGGGGAGCTGTTTTTT.

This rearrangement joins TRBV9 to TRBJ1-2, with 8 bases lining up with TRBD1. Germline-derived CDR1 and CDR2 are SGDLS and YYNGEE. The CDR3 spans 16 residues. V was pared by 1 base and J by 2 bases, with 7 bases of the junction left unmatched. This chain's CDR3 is CASSVFPRQGNYGYTF. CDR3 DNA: TGTGCCAGCAGCGTATTCCCGCGACAGGGGAACTATGGCTACACCTTC.

The CDR3, as DNA: TGTGCCAGCAGCCCCGGGACAGGGGAAAACACCATATATTTT. Protein sequence: CASSPGTGENTIYF. This sequence joins TRBV21-1 and TRBJ1-3; the D call of TRBD1 is as the table states it, not checked on the DNA. TRBV21-1 is reported as a pseudogene. The CDR3 has 14 amino acids.

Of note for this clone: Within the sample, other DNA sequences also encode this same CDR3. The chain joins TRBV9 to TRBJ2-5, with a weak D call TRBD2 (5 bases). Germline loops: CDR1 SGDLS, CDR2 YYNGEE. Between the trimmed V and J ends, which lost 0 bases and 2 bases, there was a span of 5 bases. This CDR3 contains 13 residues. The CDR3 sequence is CASSVGTQETQYF. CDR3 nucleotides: TGTGCCAGCAGCGTAGGGACTCAAGAGACCCAGTACTTC.

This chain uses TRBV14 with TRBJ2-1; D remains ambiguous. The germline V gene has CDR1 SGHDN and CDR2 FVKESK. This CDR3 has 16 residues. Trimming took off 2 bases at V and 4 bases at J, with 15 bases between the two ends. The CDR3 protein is CASSQSTVSPYNEQFF. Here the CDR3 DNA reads TGTGCCAGCAGCCAATCGACCGTTAGCCCTTACAATGAGCAGTTCTTC.